The 27 T cell receptor beta chains below all came from one sample that was sequenced in a study of shared clonotypes between healthy human individuals. Measured with immunoSEQ multiplex PCR; TCRdb has only the in-frame clones, and not every one. The table includes about 750,000 clones, about 91% detected once. The naive CD8 population came from CD45RO-negative cells selected for CCR7, without terminally differentiated effector memory CD45RA+ cells. Sequencing was done on a sample of naive CD8+ T cells sorted from blood. These receptors were obtained from a man aged 25-45 years in good health.

The rearrangement uses TRBV5-1 and TRBJ1-1; unclear D gene. The CDR3 is made up of 15 amino acids. Deletions cut 5 bases from V and 1 base from J, with 15 bases between. Per the germline V gene, CDR1 is SGHRS and CDR2 is YFSETQ. The CDR3 region has the DNA TGCGCCAGCAGGGATCCAGGAGGGCGGAACACTGAAGCTTTCTTT. Translation: CASRDPGGRNTEAFF.

This chain joins TRBV27 and TRBJ1-5; 7 bases agree with TRBD1. The germline CDR1 and CDR2 sequences are MNHEY and SMNVEV (reference sequence). The CDR3 consists of 14 residues. V lost 2 bases to trimming and J lost 6 bases; unmatched junction nucleotides: 4. As DNA, the CDR3 is TGTGCCAGCAGTTTAGGAGGGGGCGGTCAGCCCCAGCATTTT. It encodes CASSLGGGGQPQHF.

The gene calls are TRBV11-2 and TRBJ1-4; D may be TRBD1 (5 bases). V was trimmed by 2 bases and J by 3 bases, leaving 10 bases between them. CDR3 length: 15 amino acids. CDR1 and CDR2 (germline): SGHAT, FQNNGV. The CDR3, as DNA: TGTGCCAGCAGCTTACCAGGGATATCTAATGAAAAACTGTTTTTT. Translated: CASSLPGISNEKLFF.

The V call is TRBV18, the J call TRBJ1-1; TRBD1 might be the D (5 bases). Germline CDR1 reads KGHSH; CDR2 reads LQKENI. Trimming removed 3 bases at V and 4 bases at J, with 12 bases between. The CDR3 is made up of 14 amino acids. The CDR3 DNA sequence: TGTGCCAGCTCACCCGGAGGGGTTTCCACTGAAGCTTTCTTT. This translates into CASSPGGVSTEAFF.

About this clone itself: This same CDR3 is encoded by further DNA sequences in the sample. J is TRBJ1-1 and V is TRBV27; D perhaps matches TRBD1 (5 bases). The CDR3 loop spans 13 amino acids. V was trimmed by 0 bases and J by 4 bases, leaving 6 bases between them. Germline V gene lookup returns CDR1 MNHEY and CDR2 SMNVEV (reference sequence). The CDR3 loop is CASSLSGVTEAFF. As DNA, the CDR3 is TGTGCCAGCAGTTTATCAGGGGTCACTGAAGCTTTCTTT.

This sequence joins TRBV14 and TRBJ2-1; possible D gene TRBD2, 5 bases. The V end was cut by 4 bases, the J end by 7 bases, with 17 bases between. This CDR3 comprises 15 residues. Germline CDR1 and CDR2: SGHDN and FVKESK. CDR3 in DNA: TGTGCCAGCAGCCCCATGGTGGGAGACCCTAATGAGCAGTTCTTC. It specifies CASSPMVGDPNEQFF.

The chain uses TRBV28 and TRBJ2-1, with D tentatively TRBD1 (6 bases). The CDR3 contains 17 residues. Trimming left V 5 bases short and J 6 bases short, with 23 bases between. Per the germline V gene, CDR1 is MDHEN and CDR2 is SYDVKM. For the CDR3, the DNA is TGTGCCAGCAGTCAATGGCCTCAGGGACAACCTGGCAATGAGCAGTTCTTC. It encodes CASSQWPQGQPGNEQFF.

This clone is a singleton in its sample. J is TRBJ1-5 and V is TRBV7-9, with a weak D call TRBD1 (6 bases). Germline V lookup: CDR1 SEHNR, CDR2 FQNEAQ (reference sequence). CDR3 length: 14 residues. With 5 bases removed from V and 6 bases from J, the gap between germline ends came to 14 bases. The CDR3 region is CASSATGNGQPQHF. The CDR3, as DNA: TGTGCCAGCAGCGCAACAGGGAATGGTCAGCCCCAGCATTTT.

The chain links TRBV19 to TRBJ1-1; 11 bases are a match to TRBD1. Germline V gives CDR1 LNHDA, CDR2 SQIVND (reference sequence). The V segment lost 2 bases and the J segment 4 bases; nucleotides outside the gene matches: 15. The CDR3 runs 19 residues. The CDR3 DNA is TGTGCCAGTAGTATACTAGCCCGGGACAGGGGGGGGAAGAGCACTGAAGCTTTCTTT. Translated, it gives CASSILARDRGGKSTEAFF. The variable domain in full, completed from reference TRBV19 and TRBJ1-1, reads DGGITQSPKYLFRKEGQNVTLSCEQNLNHDAMYWYRQDPGQGLRLIYYSQIVNDFQKGDIAEGYSVSREKKESFPLTVTSAQKNPTAFYLCASSILARDRGGKSTEAFFGQGTRLTVV.

The chain links TRBV5-1 to TRBJ2-1; D is uncertain. CDR3 length: 14 residues. Per germline, CDR1 SGHRS and CDR2 YFSETQ. V lost 4 bases, J lost 8 bases, and 16 bases lay in between. CDR3 DNA sequence: TGCGCCAGCAGCCCACTCCGTCGGCCGGATGAGCAGTTCTTC. Encoded protein: CASSPLRRPDEQFF.

The rearrangement uses TRBV11-3 and TRBJ2-3; TRBD2 aligns across 11 bases. Germline CDR1 SGHNT, CDR2 YENEEA. V shed 4 bases and J 1 base; nucleotides not matched to a gene: 7. CDR3 length: 17 amino acids. This chain's CDR3 is CASSSGTSGLRTDTQYF. DNA for the CDR3: TGTGCCAGCAGCTCCGGGACTAGCGGATTACGCACAGATACGCAGTATTTT.

The chain joins TRBV11-2 to TRBJ1-1; D call uncertain. Germline V gives CDR1 SGHAT, CDR2 FQNNGV. The ends were cut back, 5 bases at V and 11 bases at J, with 15 bases in the middle. The CDR3 has 12 residues. In nucleotides, the CDR3 is TGTGCCAGCAGCCGCCAGGCCCGTGGTGCTTTCTTT. Its protein is CASSRQARGAFF.

Note on this clone: Additional DNA sequences in this sample encode the identical CDR3. The rearrangement links TRBV19 to TRBJ2-7; D uncertain. The CDR3 sequence is 13 residues long. V was cut by 3 bases and J by 1 base, with 7 bases left in between. The germline CDR1 and CDR2 sequences are LNHDA and SQIVND (reference sequence). The CDR3 sequence: CASSIGGSYEQYF. The DNA of the CDR3 is TGTGCCAGTAGTATCGGCGGTTCCTACGAGCAGTACTTC.

The J gene is TRBJ2-7, the V gene TRBV19; D possibly corresponds to TRBD1 (5 bases). CDR1 is LNHDA and CDR2 is SQIVND in the germline V gene (reference sequence). Trimming stripped 9 bases from V and 4 bases from J, with 10 bases between. This CDR3 contains 11 residues. The CDR3: CASGPGYEQYF. The DNA of the CDR3 is TGTGCCAGCGGGCCAGGGTACGAGCAGTACTTC. The full variable domain, rest sourced from reference TRBV19 and TRBJ2-7, is DGGITQSPKYLFRKEGQNVTLSCEQNLNHDAMYWYRQDPGQGLRLIYYSQIVNDFQKGDIAEGYSVSREKKESFPLTVTSAQKNPTAFYLCASGPGYEQYFGPGTRLTVT.

The CDR3 DNA reads as TGTGCCAGCAGCTTAGGGACAGGGCCCTACAATGAGCAGTTCTTC. Its translation: CASSLGTGPYNEQFF. The V gene is TRBV7-9, the J gene TRBJ2-1; TRBD1 aligns across 8 bases. V shed 1 base, J shed 2 bases, and the junction held 1 base outside the gene matches. Germline assignment: CDR1 SEHNR and CDR2 FQNEAQ (reference sequence). This CDR3 has 15 residues.

The chain is built from TRBV11-2 and TRBJ2-5, with TRBD2 as a possible D gene (6 bases). From germline, CDR1 is SGHAT and CDR2 FQNNGV. V lost 5 bases to trimming and J lost 1 base, with 14 bases between them. This CDR3 region has 15 residues. The CDR3 region has the DNA TGTGCCAGCAGCCCCCCGGGTAGCGGCCAAGAGACCCAGTACTTC. This translates into CASSPPGSGQETQYF.

The chain employs TRBV5-6 and TRBJ2-7; the D gene is possibly TRBD1 (6 bases). The CDR3 has 15 residues. Germline CDR1 is SGHDT and CDR2 is YYEEEE. V lost 4 bases and J lost 3, with 17 bases in between. DNA of the CDR3: TGTGCCAGCAGCGACGTCCAGGGGACGATCTACGAGCAGTACTTC. Protein product: CASSDVQGTIYEQYF.

The chain combines TRBV10-3 with TRBJ2-2, with 10 bases aligning to TRBD2. Germline CDR1 and CDR2: ENHRY and SYGVKD. With V trimmed by 7 bases and J by 1 base, 6 bases remained unmatched. The CDR3 loop spans 16 amino acids. CDR3 sequence reads: CAITPTSGKNTGELFF. CDR3 coding DNA: TGTGCCATCACACCCACTAGCGGGAAGAACACCGGGGAGCTGTTTTTT.

The gene calls are TRBV13 and TRBJ2-1, with 11 bases that match TRBD2. Germline values: CDR1 PRHDT, CDR2 FYEKMQ (reference sequence). The CDR3 sequence is 17 residues long. Germline trimming cut 5 bases from V and 4 bases from J; bases unmatched to any gene: 10. The CDR3 protein is CASSRKPGLAVYNEQFF. For the CDR3, the DNA is TGTGCCAGCAGCCGAAAACCGGGACTAGCGGTTTACAATGAGCAGTTCTTC.

The chain joins TRBV7-9 to TRBJ2-1; 10 positions agree with TRBD2. Looked up from germline, CDR1 is SEHNR and CDR2 is FQNEAQ (reference sequence). CDR3 size: 15 residues. The V segment lost 5 bases and the J segment 4 bases; nucleotides outside the gene matches: 5. The CDR3 nucleotides are TGTGCCAGCAGCCGGCCGGGACTAGCGTACAATGAGCAGTTCTTC. Its translation: CASSRPGLAYNEQFF.

This sequence joins TRBV2 and TRBJ2-6; D not resolved. CDR3 length: 14 amino acids. Trimming shortened V by 7 bases and J by 2 bases, and 9 bases separated the two germline ends. Germline values: CDR1 SNHLY, CDR2 FYNNEI. CDR3 residues: CASNGRTGANVLTF. DNA of the CDR3: TGTGCCAGCAACGGGCGCACTGGGGCCAACGTCCTGACTTTC. Variable domain in full (rest from reference TRBV2 and TRBJ2-6): EPEVTQTPSHQVTQMGQEVILRCVPISNHLYFYWYRQILGQKVEFLVSFYNNEISEKSEIFDDQFSVERPDGSNFTLKIRSTKLEDSAMYFCASNGRTGANVLTFGAGSRLTVL.

This chain uses TRBV11-2 with TRBJ2-7; D is unclear. With 3 bases removed from V and 3 bases from J, the gap between germline ends came to 9 bases. Germline lookup yields CDR1 SGHAT and CDR2 FQNNGV. The CDR3 totals 13 residues. The CDR3 coding sequence is TGTGCCAGCAGCTTTGAAAAGAACTACGAGCAGTACTTC. Protein sequence: CASSFEKNYEQYF.

The chain uses TRBV7-9 and TRBJ2-3; D not certain. Germline CDR1 and CDR2: SEHNR and FQNEAQ (reference sequence). There are 12 residues in the CDR3. The V gene lost 6 bases and the J gene lost 2 bases, with 6 bases spanning the gap. The CDR3 reads CASRGITDTQYF. The DNA of the CDR3 is TGTGCCAGCAGGGGGATCACAGATACGCAGTATTTT.

The V and J genes are TRBV15 and TRBJ2-2, with D possibly called TRBD1 or TRBD2 (5 bases each). The CDR3 has 16 residues. Germline V gene sequence: CDR1 LNHNV, CDR2 YYDKDF (reference sequence). The V end was cut by 2 bases, the J end by 3 bases, with 13 bases between. CDR3 sequence (DNA): TGTGCCACCAGCAGACCCGGGAAAGGGGACACCGGGGAGCTGTTTTTT. Translation: CATSRPGKGDTGELFF. Based on the CDR3 plus reference TRBV15 and TRBJ2-2, the full variable domain is DAMVIQNPRYQVTQFGKPVTLSCSQTLNHNVMYWYQQKSSQAPKLLFHYYDKDFNNEADTPDNFQSRRPNTSFCFLDIRSPGLGDTAMYLCATSRPGKGDTGELFFGEGSRLTVL.

The chain is built from TRBV6-5 and TRBJ2-3, with TRBD2 matching over 8 bases. This CDR3 is 16 amino acids long. Germline V gives CDR1 MNHEY, CDR2 SVGAGI. The trim removed 2 bases at V and 1 base at J, leaving 5 bases unmatched. CDR3 DNA: TGTGCCAGCAGTTACCGTGTGCGGGAGGGCACAGATACGCAGTATTTT. Its protein is CASSYRVREGTDTQYF.

The CDR3 region is CASSESGISGANVLTF. The DNA for the CDR3 is TGTGCCAGCAGTGAATCAGGGATATCTGGGGCCAACGTCCTGACTTTC. The chain uses TRBV28 and TRBJ2-6; TRBD1 might be the D (5 bases). Trimming shortened V by 5 bases and J by 1 base, and 12 bases separated the two germline ends. CDR3 length: 16 amino acids. Germline CDR1 reads MDHEN; CDR2 reads SYDVKM.

The V gene is TRBV5-4, the J gene TRBJ2-7; perhaps TRBD2 as D (6 bases). The CDR3 length is 15 residues. Germline loops: CDR1 SGHNT, CDR2 YYREEE (reference sequence). Trimming cost V 0 bases and J 2 bases, with 12 bases left between them. CDR3 loop: CASSLGWGVTYEQYF. The CDR3 region has the DNA TGTGCCAGCAGCTTGGGGTGGGGGGTCACCTACGAGCAGTACTTC. Full variable domain (outside the CDR3, taken from reference TRBV5-4 and TRBJ2-7): ETGVTQSPTHLIKTRGQQVTLRCSSQSGHNTVSWYQQALGQGPQFIFQYYREEENGRGNFPPRFSGLQFPNYSSELNVNALELDDSALYLCASSLGWGVTYEQYFGPGTRLTVT.